The 29 T cell receptor beta chains reported below all come from one sample, sequenced in a study of T cells in Graves' hyperthyroidism and ophthalmopathy. RNA transcripts yielded amplified TCR beta CDR3 regions. Researchers ran a first-round RT-PCR on the TCR CDR3 using the HTBI primer set. One entry per CDR3 protein results from TCRdb running MiXCR on the multiplex PCR reads. The data hold under 400,000 distinct CDR3 sequences, with less than 15% observed a single time. Specimen: blood. The receptors here all came from a woman in her late teens or twenties with Graves' hyperthyroidism.

This clonotype showed up many times. The chain couples TRBV7-3 to TRBJ2-1; D gene uncertain. Germline CDR1 reads SGHTA; CDR2 reads FQGTGA. The V end lost 4 bases, the J end lost 10 bases, and 11 bases lay between the germline ends. The CDR3 has 12 residues. CDR3 nucleotide sequence: TGTGCCAGCAGCTCCCCTGTGGGAGAGCAGTTCTTC. Its protein is CASSSPVGEQFF. Complete variable domain (other parts from reference TRBV7-3 and TRBJ2-1): GAGVSQTPSNKVTEKGKYVELRCDPISGHTALYWYRQSLGQGPEFLIYFQGTGAADDSGLPNDRFFAVRPEGSVSTLKIQRTERGDSAVYLCASSSPVGEQFFGPGTRLTVL.

V usage is TRBV7-2 and J usage is TRBJ1-2; no reliable D call. CDR3 size: 10 residues. CDR1 and CDR2 (germline): SGHTA, FQGNSA. Trimming removed 8 bases from V and 8 bases from J, with 9 bases in between. The CDR3 bases are TGTGCCAGCGGGCCGGAGGGCTACACCTTC. Protein product: CASGPEGYTF.

This rearrangement joins TRBV12-3 or TRBV12-4 to TRBJ2-5, with D uncertain. Between the trimmed V and J ends, which lost 7 bases and 2 bases, there was a span of 11 bases. The CDR3 has 13 amino acids. This CDR3 reads CASTLGEQETQYF. CDR3 DNA sequence: TGTGCCAGCACCTTAGGTGAACAAGAGACCCAGTACTTC.

This clonotype came up many times. V and J are TRBV2 and TRBJ2-1; a possible D gene is TRBD2 (5 bases). The germline CDR1 and CDR2 sequences are SNHLY and FYNNEI. The CDR3 spans 15 residues. V dropped 6 bases and J dropped 3 bases, with 15 bases sitting between them. The CDR3 region is CASRAASGFYNEQFF. The CDR3 nucleotides are TGTGCCAGCAGGGCCGCTTCGGGGTTCTACAATGAGCAGTTCTTC.

The chain is built from TRBV27 and TRBJ2-2; D remains unclear. The CDR3 extends over 13 amino acids. Germline V gene sequence: CDR1 MNHEY, CDR2 SMNVEV (reference sequence). With 6 bases removed from V and 4 bases from J, the gap between germline ends came to 9 bases. The CDR3 region has the DNA TGTGCCAGCAGCCCTGGCCTCACCGGGGAGCTGTTTTTT. This gives the protein CASSPGLTGELFF.

Remarks on this clonotype: This clone may be a read error of a much larger clone one base away. The genes are TRBV6-2 or TRBV6-3 and TRBJ2-1; TRBD1 agrees at 12 bases. The V gene end was trimmed by 10 bases and the J gene end by 9 bases; junction bases not matched to a gene: 4. CDR3 size: 12 residues. The germline V gene has CDR1 MNHEY and CDR2 SVGEGT. The CDR3 region is CATGQGALEQFF. The CDR3 DNA sequence: TGTGCCACGGGACAGGGGGCTCTTGAGCAGTTCTTC.

This clonotype was seen many times. The genes are TRBV28 and TRBJ1-2; D unresolved. Trimming took off 4 bases at V and 4 bases at J, with 10 bases between the two ends. The CDR3 loop spans 13 amino acids. Germline V gene lookup returns CDR1 MDHEN and CDR2 SYDVKM. CDR3 sequence reads: CASSSGVRYGYTF. In nucleotides, the CDR3 is TGTGCCAGCAGTTCTGGGGTCCGCTATGGCTACACCTTC.

This clonotype was seen at least ten times. The chain joins TRBV20-1 to TRBJ2-3; 11 bases match TRBD2. The CDR3 is 15 residues long. CDR1 is DFQATT, CDR2 SNEGSKA, per germline (reference sequence). J lost 5 bases, V lost 1 base, and 5 bases had no gene match. CDR3 region: CSARVAGGHGDTQYF. For the CDR3, the DNA is TGCAGTGCTAGAGTAGCGGGGGGGCATGGAGATACGCAGTATTTT.

The sample holds many counts of this clonotype. This chain links TRBV3-1 with TRBJ1-1; TRBD1 matches 8 bases. This CDR3 region has 17 residues. Germline values: CDR1 LGHDT, CDR2 YNNKEL (reference sequence). Germline trimming cut 1 base from V and 5 bases from J; bases unmatched to any gene: 12. CDR3 nucleotide sequence: TGTGCCAGCAGCCAAGCCAGTTGGTCAGGGGGCCGTACTGAAGCTTTCTTT. This sequence encodes CASSQASWSGGRTEAFF.

This clonotype was counted at least ten times. V usage is TRBV10-3 and J usage is TRBJ1-1; TRBD1 might be the D (5 bases). Trimming stripped 6 bases from V and 1 base from J, with 12 bases between. CDR1 is ENHRY, CDR2 SYGVKD, per germline. CDR3 length: 14 amino acids. CDR3 loop: CAIRETEKNTEAFF. The CDR3 DNA follows: TGTGCCATCAGAGAGACAGAGAAGAACACTGAAGCTTTCTTT.

This clonotype was seen repeatedly, ten times or more. This rearrangement joins TRBV5-1 to TRBJ2-3; the match to TRBD2 covers 10 bases. V trimming: 6 bases; J trimming: 0 bases; junction bases outside the gene matches: 4. Germline V gene data show CDR1 as SGHRS and CDR2 as YFSETQ. The CDR3 runs to 15 residues. The CDR3 nucleotides are TGCGCCAGCACCCTGACTAGCGGGAGCACAGATACGCAGTATTTT. Its translation is CASTLTSGSTDTQYF.

This clonotype was seen a handful of times. The rearrangement joins TRBV19 to TRBJ2-5; TRBD2 matches 11 bases. V dropped 5 bases and J dropped 3; count of bases not matched to a gene: 8. This CDR3 spans 16 amino acids. The germline V gene encodes CDR1 LNHDA and CDR2 SQIVND (reference sequence). CDR3 nucleotides: TGTGCCAGTAGTCCCTCTACTAGCGGGGGCGAAGAGACCCAGTACTTC. Translation: CASSPSTSGGEETQYF. Using reference TRBV19 and TRBJ2-5 for the parts outside the CDR3, the full variable domain is DGGITQSPKYLFRKEGQNVTLSCEQNLNHDAMYWYRQDPGQGLRLIYYSQIVNDFQKGDIAEGYSVSREKKESFPLTVTSAQKNPTAFYLCASSPSTSGGEETQYFGPGTRLLVL.

This clonotype appeared many times. The gene calls are TRBV20-1 and TRBJ2-1; maybe TRBD2 (6 bases). Trimming stripped 2 bases from V and 2 bases from J, with 19 bases between. The CDR3 covers 17 residues. Germline CDR1 is DFQATT and CDR2 is SNEGSKA (reference sequence). CDR3 in DNA: TGCAGTGCTAGAATGTCTAGCGATAGCTCTACCTACAATGAGCAGTTCTTC. Its translation is CSARMSSDSSTYNEQFF.

This clonotype was seen repeatedly, ten times or more. This chain links TRBV28 with TRBJ1-2; 11 bases map to TRBD1. Germline CDR1 is MDHEN and CDR2 is SYDVKM. The V and J ends lost 5 bases and 3 bases, in that order; junction bases with no gene match: 8. This CDR3 has 16 residues. The CDR3 spells CASSTPGQGADYGYTF. In nucleotides, the CDR3 is TGTGCCAGCAGTACGCCCGGACAGGGGGCGGACTATGGCTACACCTTC.

At least ten counts were recorded for this clonotype. The genes are TRBV7-9 and TRBJ2-5, with TRBD1 matching over 9 bases. CDR1 is SEHNR and CDR2 is FQNEAQ in the germline V gene (reference sequence). The V segment lost 5 bases and the J segment 5 bases; nucleotides outside the gene matches: 6. The CDR3 length is 14 residues. The CDR3 is CASSPLTGGETQYF. The CDR3 DNA reads as TGTGCCAGCAGCCCGCTGACAGGGGGGGAGACCCAGTACTTC.

This clonotype has a count of ten or more. V and J are TRBV20-1 and TRBJ1-2; 10 bases are a match to TRBD1. CDR1 and CDR2 (germline): DFQATT, SNEGSKA (reference sequence). The junction had 15 bases not matched to a gene; V was cut back by 6 bases and J by 8 bases. This CDR3 spans 15 amino acids. Here the CDR3 DNA reads TGCAGTGCCCCCACCGGGACAGGGGTGGTTGAGGGCTACACCTTC. Translation: CSAPTGTGVVEGYTF.

J is TRBJ2-1 and V is TRBV29-1, with a possible D match to TRBD1 (5 bases). Germline V gene lookup returns CDR1 SQVTM and CDR2 ANQGSEA. This CDR3 contains 11 residues. V lost 6 bases to trimming and J lost 6 bases, with 9 bases between them. The chain's CDR3 is CSVDRGNEQFF. The CDR3 DNA reads TGCAGCGTAGATAGGGGCAATGAGCAGTTCTTC.

This clonotype was counted only a few times. The rearrangement links TRBV9 to TRBJ2-5; D is undetermined. With 4 bases removed from V and 5 bases from J, the gap between germline ends came to 12 bases. Germline-derived CDR1 and CDR2 are SGDLS and YYNGEE. This CDR3 spans 13 amino acids. Written as DNA, the CDR3 is TGTGCCAGCAGCTCCTATTCAGAGGAGACCCAGTACTTC. As protein: CASSSYSEETQYF.

There are many counts of this clonotype. This chain links TRBV6-1 with TRBJ1-5; TRBD1 agrees at 7 bases. There are 17 residues in the CDR3. Losses at the gene ends were 0 bases for V and 0 bases for J; bases not matched to a gene: 5. Germline values: CDR1 MNHNS, CDR2 SASEGT. In DNA, the CDR3 is TGTGCCAGCAGTGAAGCTGTACAGGGGAGTAGCAATCAGCCCCAGCATTTT. Protein product: CASSEAVQGSSNQPQHF.

This clonotype was seen ten or more times. This chain uses TRBV24-1 with TRBJ2-7, with 7 nucleotides matching TRBD2. V gave up 10 bases and J gave up 5 bases; unmatched junction bases: 13. The CDR3 spans 14 residues. The germline CDR1 and CDR2 sequences are KGHDR and SFDVKD. The CDR3 sequence is CATRGTLGEDEQYF. CDR3 coding DNA: TGTGCCACGCGGGGGACGCTTGGAGAGGACGAGCAGTACTTC.

This clonotype has ten or more counts. The genes are TRBV7-2 and TRBJ1-1, with unresolved D. This CDR3 contains 13 residues. Germline V CDR1 and CDR2: SGHTA, FQGNSA. V was trimmed by 4 bases and J by 1 base, leaving 7 bases between them. CDR3 DNA: TGTGCCAGCAGCTACGACTGGAACACTGAAGCTTTCTTT. It is translated as CASSYDWNTEAFF.

Comments on this clonotype: One base away lies a much larger clone, so this may be a sequencing read error. The J gene is TRBJ2-1, the V gene TRBV12-5; 12 bases are a match to TRBD2. This CDR3 has 21 residues. The J segment lost 2 bases and the V segment lost 0 bases, leaving 14 bases of the junction unmatched. Germline lookup yields CDR1 LGHNT and CDR2 FRNRAP. The CDR3 DNA is TGTGCTAGTGGTTTGGTACGGGGGGGACTAGCGGGCTCGGGGACCTACAATGAGCAGTTCTTC. Residues: CASGLVRGGLAGSGTYNEQFF.

The table lists this clonotype with a few counts. V and J are TRBV10-2 and TRBJ2-2, with 9 bases aligning to TRBD2. CDR3 length: 15 amino acids. Germline-derived CDR1 and CDR2 are WSHSY and SAAADI. The ends lost 5 bases at V and 5 bases at J; junction bases unmatched: 6. In DNA form, the CDR3 reads TGCGCCAGCAGTAAACTAGCGGGTCCGACCGGGGAGCTGTTTTTT. Translating gives CASSKLAGPTGELFF.

This clonotype was observed many times. V is TRBV3-1 and J is TRBJ2-3; D possibly uses TRBD1 or TRBD2 (6 bases each). Per the germline V gene, CDR1 is LGHDT and CDR2 is YNNKEL (reference sequence). Trimming stripped 4 bases from V and 4 bases from J, with 15 bases between. The CDR3 has 15 residues. CDR3 DNA sequence: TGTGCCAGCAGCCCTGGACTACAGGGCGCAGATACGCAGTATTTT. It is translated as CASSPGLQGADTQYF.

Many counts were recorded for this clonotype. The rearrangement joins TRBV28 to TRBJ1-6; D gene uncertain. V lost 3 bases and J lost 6, with 9 bases in between. This CDR3 has 14 amino acids. The germline V gene encodes CDR1 MDHEN and CDR2 SYDVKM. The CDR3 here is CASSFTLLNSPLHF. In DNA, the CDR3 is TGTGCCAGCAGTTTCACTCTCCTTAATTCACCCCTCCACTTT. The full variable domain, with the rest looked up from reference TRBV28 and TRBJ1-6, is DVKVTQSSRYLVKRTGEKVFLECVQDMDHENMFWYRQDPGLGLRLIYFSYDVKMKEKGDIPEGYSVSREKKERFSLILESASTNQTSMYLCASSFTLLNSPLHFGNGTRLTVT.

This clonotype appeared many times. This chain joins TRBV12-3 or TRBV12-4 and TRBJ2-7, with D perhaps TRBD2 (5 bases). The V end lost 5 bases, the J end lost 0 bases, and 14 bases lay between the germline ends. The CDR3 is made up of 15 amino acids. The CDR3 DNA sequence: TGTGCCAGCAGTGGCGACCTAGCAAGCTCCTACGAGCAGTACTTC. Residues: CASSGDLASSYEQYF.

This clonotype was observed many times. The chain carries TRBV5-1 and TRBJ1-2, with TRBD1 matching over 8 bases. Germline values: CDR1 SGHRS, CDR2 YFSETQ. V was pared by 4 bases and J by 5 bases, with 7 bases of the junction left unmatched. This CDR3 contains 14 residues. In nucleotides, the CDR3 is TGCGCCAGCAGCGCCTCGACAGGGGCTTATGGCTACACCTTC. Translating it yields CASSASTGAYGYTF.

In this sample, this clonotype turned up many times. This rearrangement joins TRBV19 to TRBJ2-1, with D tentatively TRBD2 (5 bases). CDR3 length: 15 amino acids. Germline assignment: CDR1 LNHDA and CDR2 SQIVND (reference sequence). V lost 6 bases, J lost 4 bases, and 16 bases lay in between. This CDR3 is CASRGGLPPYNEQFF. The CDR3 region has the DNA TGTGCCAGTAGGGGCGGGCTTCCCCCTTACAATGAGCAGTTCTTC.

This sequence joins TRBV7-8 and TRBJ2-1, with D tentatively TRBD2 (6 bases). Per germline, CDR1 SGHVS and CDR2 FQNEAQ. The V end lost 4 bases, the J end lost 8 bases, and 15 bases lay between the germline ends. The CDR3 consists of 14 residues. The CDR3 loop is CASSSRGAGDEQFF. The CDR3 DNA reads TGTGCCAGCAGCTCCCGCGGGGCTGGGGATGAGCAGTTCTTC.